These 22 T cell receptor beta chains came from one sample sequenced in a study of T-cell reconstitution after alpha-beta-depleted transplantation in children. Preparing the TCRbeta library involved the use of unique molecular identifiers. One entry per CDR3 protein results from TCRdb running MiXCR on the PCR reads. The sample comprises hundreds of thousands of distinct CDR3 sequences, 10% to 13% of which are singletons, and about 4% rests with the top ten. The sequenced sample was PBMCs from the stem cell graft donor, obtained from the stem cell graft. These receptors all stem from a human donor who donated a stem cell graft to a child with acute myeloid leukemia.

The sample holds a few counts of this clonotype. The gene calls are TRBV6-1 and TRBJ2-2; TRBD1 aligns across 8 bases. Germline CDR1 and CDR2: MNHNS and SASEGT. The V gene end was trimmed by 7 bases and the J gene end by 8 bases; junction bases not matched to a gene: 15. The CDR3 covers 16 residues. The CDR3 DNA is TGTGCCAGCACCAAAGGGACAGGACGAGGGTTTGGGGAGCTGTTTTTT. Translating it yields CASTKGTGRGFGELFF.

This clonotype was seen a few times. This chain links TRBV29-1 with TRBJ2-1, with a tentative D call TRBD1 (6 bases). Per germline, CDR1 SQVTM and CDR2 ANQGSEA. Trimming took off 5 bases at V and 0 bases at J, with 8 bases between the two ends. The CDR3 spans 13 residues. CDR3 nucleotides: TGCAGCGTTAGACAGGTCTCCTACAATGAGCAGTTCTTC. Translated, it gives CSVRQVSYNEQFF.

This clonotype was found a few times. The V and J genes are TRBV27 and TRBJ2-7; the D is unclear. The V gene's germline CDR1 is MNHEY and CDR2 SMNVEV (reference sequence). V lost 7 bases to trimming and J lost 0 bases, with 16 bases between them. The CDR3 contains 15 residues. The chain's CDR3 is CASTPQLGSSYEQYF. The CDR3 bases are TGTGCCAGCACCCCCCAGCTTGGCAGCTCCTACGAGCAGTACTTC.

The V call is TRBV15, the J call TRBJ1-3, with D possibly TRBD1 on 5 matching bases. Germline values: CDR1 LNHNV, CDR2 YYDKDF (reference sequence). Trimming took off 0 bases at V and 2 bases at J, with 14 bases between the two ends. The CDR3 has 17 amino acids. CDR3 sequence (DNA): TGTGCCACCAGCAGAGATAGGAACAGGCAGGCTGGAAACACCATATATTTT. This translates into CATSRDRNRQAGNTIYF.

This clonotype was recorded many times. The chain links TRBV20-1 to TRBJ1-5; D is possibly TRBD1 (6 bases). Trimming took 1 base from V and 5 from J, leaving 15 bases between them. From germline, CDR1 is DFQATT and CDR2 SNEGSKA (reference sequence). The CDR3 totals 15 residues. The CDR3 nucleotides read TGCAGTGCTAGAGTAATTCAAGCAGGGGATCAGCCCCAGCATTTT. This encodes CSARVIQAGDQPQHF.

This clonotype showed up many times. J is TRBJ2-5 and V is TRBV28; the match to TRBD2 covers 10 bases. The CDR3 loop spans 15 amino acids. V was pared by 5 bases and J by 5 bases, with 8 bases of the junction left unmatched. The germline V gene has CDR1 MDHEN and CDR2 SYDVKM. The CDR3 DNA is TGTGCCAGCAGTACCTACGGGACTAGCGTGGAGACCCAGTACTTC. Its protein is CASSTYGTSVETQYF.

The V gene is TRBV12-5, the J gene TRBJ2-5; the D is unclear. The CDR3 contains 13 residues. Germline assignment: CDR1 LGHNT and CDR2 FRNRAP. The V gene lost 2 bases and the J gene lost 6 bases, with 10 bases spanning the gap. CDR3 sequence reads: CASGLPLGKTQYF. In DNA form, the CDR3 reads TGTGCTAGTGGTTTGCCTCTGGGGAAGACCCAGTACTTC.

This clonotype showed up many times. V gene TRBV20-1 combines with J gene TRBJ2-4; TRBD2 matches 9 bases. The CDR3 has 17 residues. The V segment lost 3 bases and the J segment 1 base; nucleotides outside the gene matches: 10. Germline-derived CDR1 and CDR2 are DFQATT and SNEGSKA (reference sequence). CDR3 amino acids: CSARPTSGLGAKNIQYF. The CDR3 bases are TGCAGTGCTAGGCCTACTAGCGGGTTGGGGGCCAAAAACATTCAGTACTTC.

The rearrangement links TRBV18 to TRBJ2-7; TRBD2 is a possible D gene (6 bases). With 6 bases removed from V and 0 bases from J, the gap between germline ends came to 12 bases. This CDR3 is built from 14 residues. Germline CDR1 reads KGHSH; CDR2 reads LQKENI. The CDR3 region has the DNA TGTGCCAGCTCCCCTCTAGCGCCCTCCTACGAGCAGTACTTC. Protein product: CASSPLAPSYEQYF.

The V and J genes are TRBV7-9 and TRBJ2-2, with 8 bases that match TRBD2. Germline trimming cut 7 bases from V and 1 base from J; bases unmatched to any gene: 11. Germline CDR1 is SEHNR and CDR2 is FQNEAQ (reference sequence). CDR3 length: 17 residues. DNA for the CDR3: TGTGCCAGCACCCCTAGGGCGACTAGCGTGAACACCGGGGAGCTGTTTTTT. It encodes CASTPRATSVNTGELFF.

This clonotype was counted many times. This could be a read error, since a much larger clone is one nucleotide away. This chain links TRBV10-1 with TRBJ2-7, with 7 nucleotides matching TRBD1. Germline V gene sequence: CDR1 WNHNN, CDR2 SYGVQD (reference sequence). This CDR3 is 12 amino acids long. The V and J ends lost 7 bases and 3 bases, in that order; junction bases with no gene match: 3. CDR3 in amino acids: CASNRDSYEQYF. The CDR3, as DNA: TGCGCCAGCAACCGGGACAGCTACGAGCAGTACTTC.

This clonotype has at least ten counts. The chain links TRBV4-2 to TRBJ2-1, with a weak D call TRBD2 (6 bases). This CDR3 is 13 amino acids long. Germline values: CDR1 LGHNA, CDR2 YNFKEQ. V was cut by 4 bases and J by 8 bases, with 12 bases left in between. For the CDR3, the DNA is TGTGCCAGCAGCCGGGGGACTGGGGATGAGCAGTTCTTC. Translated: CASSRGTGDEQFF.

Many counts were recorded for this clonotype. This chain connects TRBV5-1 to TRBJ2-1; 11 bases map to TRBD2. This CDR3 is 13 amino acids long. Germline V gives CDR1 SGHRS, CDR2 YFSETQ. Trimming cost V 7 bases and J 3 bases; bases outside gene matches: 0. Written as DNA, the CDR3 is TGCGCCAGCGGGACTAGCGGCTACAATGAGCAGTTCTTC. It encodes CASGTSGYNEQFF.

This clonotype was seen only a few times. CDR3: CASRQGVGQFF. CDR3 DNA: TGTGCCAGCAGACAGGGTGTGGGGCAGTTCTTC. The chain links TRBV2 to TRBJ2-1, with TRBD1 as a possible D gene (6 bases). The CDR3 extends over 11 amino acids. Germline CDR1 and CDR2: SNHLY and FYNNEI. Trimming took off 6 bases at V and 12 bases at J, with 12 bases between the two ends.

V gene TRBV5-6 combines with J gene TRBJ2-7; tentative D call: TRBD2 (6 bases). The CDR3 runs 14 residues. Germline assignment: CDR1 SGHDT and CDR2 YYEEEE. Trimming took 7 bases from V and 2 from J, leaving 16 bases between them. The DNA for the CDR3 is TGTGCCAGCGGCCTCGGTGGGGGGACCTACGAGCAGTACTTC. Translated: CASGLGGGTYEQYF.

This clonotype was counted a single time. Here the CDR3 omits its conserved ending phenylalanine or tryptophan, so a read error is the likely source. The chain is built from TRBV18 and TRBJ1-5; 7 positions agree with TRBD1. The CDR3 is 13 residues long. Germline V lookup: CDR1 KGHSH, CDR2 LQKENI. The V gene end was trimmed by 4 bases and the J gene end by 5 bases; junction bases not matched to a gene: 2. CDR3 nucleotides: TGTGCCAGCTCACTAGGACAGGATCAGCCCCAGCATTAT. This encodes CASSLGQDQPQHY.

CDR3: CSAPTVIGSAGYTF. The CDR3 DNA is TGCAGTGCCCCGACGGTGATCGGGTCGGCTGGCTACACCTTC. This rearrangement joins TRBV20-1 to TRBJ1-2; no firm D call. The CDR3 is 14 residues long. Germline CDR1 is DFQATT and CDR2 is SNEGSKA (reference sequence). V was trimmed by 6 bases and J by 7 bases, leaving 21 bases between them.

This clonotype was detected a few times. V usage is TRBV27 and J usage is TRBJ2-5; D not resolved. Deletions cut 4 bases from V and 5 bases from J, with 14 bases between. CDR3 size: 14 residues. CDR1 and CDR2 from the germline V gene are MNHEY and SMNVEV (reference sequence). CDR3 sequence reads: CASSSYLGGETQYF. The CDR3 nucleotides are TGTGCCAGCAGTTCGTACCTTGGTGGGGAGACCCAGTACTTC.

This clonotype was picked up a small number of times. The gene calls are TRBV10-3 and TRBJ2-7, with 8 bases matching TRBD1. Trimming removed 4 bases from V and 0 bases from J; junction bases left unmatched: 5. CDR1 and CDR2 (germline): ENHRY, SYGVKD. This CDR3 spans 15 amino acids. DNA for the CDR3: TGTGCCATCAGTGCAACAGGGGGACCCTCCTACGAGCAGTACTTC. Amino acid sequence: CAISATGGPSYEQYF.

The chain employs TRBV7-2 and TRBJ2-5; weak D call: TRBD2 (7 bases). The CDR3 has 13 residues. The germline V and J ends were trimmed by 3 bases and 10 bases, with 15 bases remaining between them. The germline V gene has CDR1 SGHTA and CDR2 FQGNSA. This CDR3 reads CASSFKEGGGQYF. The CDR3 coding sequence is TGTGCCAGCAGCTTTAAGGAGGGAGGGGGCCAGTACTTC.

The rearrangement links TRBV5-5 to TRBJ2-3; 8 nucleotides match TRBD2. Germline V gene data show CDR1 as SGHKS and CDR2 as YYEKEE (reference sequence). The trim removed 7 bases at V and 4 bases at J, leaving 8 bases unmatched. CDR3 size: 14 residues. This chain's CDR3 is CASGDPGGADTQYF. DNA of the CDR3: TGTGCCAGCGGGGATCCGGGAGGGGCAGATACGCAGTATTTT.

This chain connects TRBV20-1 to TRBJ1-5; D unclear. With 3 bases removed from V and 0 bases from J, the gap between germline ends came to 9 bases. The CDR3 consists of 14 residues. Germline lookup yields CDR1 DFQATT and CDR2 SNEGSKA (reference sequence). CDR3 loop: CSASPGNSNQPQHF. CDR3 in DNA: TGCAGTGCTAGTCCCGGGAATAGCAATCAGCCCCAGCATTTT.